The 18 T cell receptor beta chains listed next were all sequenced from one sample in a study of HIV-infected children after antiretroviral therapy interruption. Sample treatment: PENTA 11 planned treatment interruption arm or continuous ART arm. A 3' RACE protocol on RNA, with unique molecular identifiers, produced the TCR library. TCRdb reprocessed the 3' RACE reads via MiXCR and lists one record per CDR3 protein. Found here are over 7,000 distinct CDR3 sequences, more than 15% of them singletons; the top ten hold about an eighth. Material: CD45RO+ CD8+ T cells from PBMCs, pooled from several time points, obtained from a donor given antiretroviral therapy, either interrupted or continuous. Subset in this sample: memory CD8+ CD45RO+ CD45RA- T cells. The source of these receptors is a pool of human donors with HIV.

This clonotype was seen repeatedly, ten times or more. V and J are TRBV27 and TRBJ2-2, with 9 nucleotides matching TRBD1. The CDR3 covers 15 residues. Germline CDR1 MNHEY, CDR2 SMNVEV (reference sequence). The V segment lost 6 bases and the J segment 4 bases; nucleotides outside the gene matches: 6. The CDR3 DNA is TGTGCCAGCAGCCCCGGGACAGGGTTCACCGGGGAGCTGTTTTTT. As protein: CASSPGTGFTGELFF.

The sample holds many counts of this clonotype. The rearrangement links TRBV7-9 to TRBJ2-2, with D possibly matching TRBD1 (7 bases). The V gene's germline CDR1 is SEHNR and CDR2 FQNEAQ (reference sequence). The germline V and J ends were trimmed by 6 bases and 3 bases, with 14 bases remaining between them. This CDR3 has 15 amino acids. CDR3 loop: CASREGARDTGELFF. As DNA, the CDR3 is TGTGCCAGCAGGGAGGGGGCTCGGGACACCGGGGAGCTGTTTTTT.

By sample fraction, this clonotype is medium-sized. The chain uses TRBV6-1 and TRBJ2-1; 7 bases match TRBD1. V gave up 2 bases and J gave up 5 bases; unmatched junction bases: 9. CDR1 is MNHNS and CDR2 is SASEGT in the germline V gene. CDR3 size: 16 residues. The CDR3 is CASSENVDRRDNEQFF. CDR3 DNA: TGTGCCAGCAGTGAAAATGTGGACAGGAGAGACAATGAGCAGTTCTTC.

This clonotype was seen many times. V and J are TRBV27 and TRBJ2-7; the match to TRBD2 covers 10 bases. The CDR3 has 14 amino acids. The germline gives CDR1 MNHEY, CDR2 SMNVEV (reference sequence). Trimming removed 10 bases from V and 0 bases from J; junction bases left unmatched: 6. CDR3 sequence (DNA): TGTGCCACCTCCAGGACTAGCGGCTCCTACGAGCAGTACTTC. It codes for CATSRTSGSYEQYF.

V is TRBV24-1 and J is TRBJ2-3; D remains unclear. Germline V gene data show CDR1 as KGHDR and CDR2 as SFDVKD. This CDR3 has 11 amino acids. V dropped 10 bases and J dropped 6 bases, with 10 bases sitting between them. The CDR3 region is CATALLDTQYF. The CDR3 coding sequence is TGTGCCACAGCTCTTCTGGATACGCAGTATTTT.

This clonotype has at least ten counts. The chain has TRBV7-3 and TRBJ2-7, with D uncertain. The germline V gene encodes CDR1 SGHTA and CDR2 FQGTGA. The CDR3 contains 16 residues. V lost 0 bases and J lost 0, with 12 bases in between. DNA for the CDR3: TGTGCCAGCAGCTTAACAGCCAGCGTGAGCTCCTACGAGCAGTACTTC. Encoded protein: CASSLTASVSSYEQYF.

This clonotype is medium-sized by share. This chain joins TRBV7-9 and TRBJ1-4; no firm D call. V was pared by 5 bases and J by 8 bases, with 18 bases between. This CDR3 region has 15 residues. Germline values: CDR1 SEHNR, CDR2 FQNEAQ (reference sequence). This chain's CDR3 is CASSATWNQDEKLFF. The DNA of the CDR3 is TGTGCCAGCAGCGCCACATGGAACCAGGACGAAAAACTGTTTTTT.

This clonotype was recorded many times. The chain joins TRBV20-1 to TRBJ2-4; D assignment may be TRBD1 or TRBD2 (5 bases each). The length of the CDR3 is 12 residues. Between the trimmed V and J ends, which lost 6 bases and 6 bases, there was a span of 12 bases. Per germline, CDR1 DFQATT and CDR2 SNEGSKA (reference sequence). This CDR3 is CSARDGRNIQYF. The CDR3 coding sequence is TGCAGTGCCAGGGACGGAAGAAACATTCAGTACTTC.

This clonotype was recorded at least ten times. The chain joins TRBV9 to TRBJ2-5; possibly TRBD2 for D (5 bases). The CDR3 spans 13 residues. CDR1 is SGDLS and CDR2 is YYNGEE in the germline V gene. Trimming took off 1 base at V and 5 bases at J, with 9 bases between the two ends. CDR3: CASSVSGKETQYF. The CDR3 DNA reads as TGTGCCAGCAGCGTAAGCGGCAAGGAGACCCAGTACTTC. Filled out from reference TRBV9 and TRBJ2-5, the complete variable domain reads DSGVTQTPKHLITATGQRVTLRCSPRSGDLSVYWYQQSLDQGLQFLIQYYNGEERAKGNILERFSAQQFPDLHSELNLSSLELGDSALYFCASSVSGKETQYFGPGTRLLVL.

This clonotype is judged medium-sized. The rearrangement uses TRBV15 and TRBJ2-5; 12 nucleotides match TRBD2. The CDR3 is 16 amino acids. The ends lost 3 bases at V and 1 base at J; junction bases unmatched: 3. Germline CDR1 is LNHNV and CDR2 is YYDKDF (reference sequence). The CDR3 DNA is TGTGCCACCAGCAGCGGGACTAGCGGGTCCCAAGAGACCCAGTACTTC. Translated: CATSSGTSGSQETQYF.

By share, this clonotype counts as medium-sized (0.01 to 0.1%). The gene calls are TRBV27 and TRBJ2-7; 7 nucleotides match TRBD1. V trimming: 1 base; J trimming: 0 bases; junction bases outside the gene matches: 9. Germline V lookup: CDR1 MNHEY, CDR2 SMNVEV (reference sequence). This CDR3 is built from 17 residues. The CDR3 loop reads CASSLLGFGTVSYEQYF. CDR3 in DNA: TGTGCCAGCAGTTTATTGGGTTTCGGGACAGTCTCCTACGAGCAGTACTTC.

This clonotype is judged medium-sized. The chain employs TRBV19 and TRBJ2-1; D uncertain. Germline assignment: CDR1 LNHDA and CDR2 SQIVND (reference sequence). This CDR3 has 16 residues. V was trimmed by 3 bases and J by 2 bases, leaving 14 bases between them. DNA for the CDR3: TGTGCCAGTAGTATCAAGGGAAACGAGCCCTACAATGAGCAGTTCTTC. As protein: CASSIKGNEPYNEQFF.

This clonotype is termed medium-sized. CDR3 in amino acids: CASSLDRGRYEQYF. The CDR3 region has the DNA TGTGCCAGCAGCCTCGACAGGGGGAGGTACGAGCAGTACTTC. This chain links TRBV6-6 with TRBJ2-7, with 9 positions matching TRBD1. The germline V gene has CDR1 MNHNY and CDR2 SVGAGI (reference sequence). V dropped 6 bases and J dropped 4; count of bases not matched to a gene: 7. The CDR3 is 14 residues long.

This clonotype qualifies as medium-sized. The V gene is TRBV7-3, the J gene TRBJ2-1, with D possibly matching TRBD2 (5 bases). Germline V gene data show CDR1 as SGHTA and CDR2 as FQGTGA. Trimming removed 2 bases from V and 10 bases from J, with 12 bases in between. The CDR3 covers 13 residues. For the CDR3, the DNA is TGTGCCAGCAGCTTATCGGGAAGTGGGGAGCAGTTCTTC. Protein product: CASSLSGSGEQFF.

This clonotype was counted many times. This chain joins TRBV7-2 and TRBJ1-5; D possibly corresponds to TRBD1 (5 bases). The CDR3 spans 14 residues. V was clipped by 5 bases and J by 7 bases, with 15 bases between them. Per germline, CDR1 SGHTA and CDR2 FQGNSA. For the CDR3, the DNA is TGTGCCAGCAGCGGAAACCAGGGTGGGCAGCCCCAGCATTTT. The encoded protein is CASSGNQGGQPQHF.

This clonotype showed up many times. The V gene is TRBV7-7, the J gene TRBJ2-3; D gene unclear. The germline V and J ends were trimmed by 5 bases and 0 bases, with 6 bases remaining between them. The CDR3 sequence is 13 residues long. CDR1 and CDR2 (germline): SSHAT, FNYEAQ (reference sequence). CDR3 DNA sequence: TGTGCCAGCAGCGACGTTAGCACAGATACGCAGTATTTT. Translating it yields CASSDVSTDTQYF.

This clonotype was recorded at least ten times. The CDR3 protein is CASSVDPVSYEQYF. The DNA for the CDR3 is TGTGCCAGCAGCGTGGATCCTGTTTCCTACGAGCAGTACTTC. The chain has TRBV9 and TRBJ2-7; no definite D call. The CDR3 covers 14 residues. The ends were cut back, 2 bases at V and 1 base at J, with 10 bases in the middle. The germline V gene has CDR1 SGDLS and CDR2 YYNGEE.

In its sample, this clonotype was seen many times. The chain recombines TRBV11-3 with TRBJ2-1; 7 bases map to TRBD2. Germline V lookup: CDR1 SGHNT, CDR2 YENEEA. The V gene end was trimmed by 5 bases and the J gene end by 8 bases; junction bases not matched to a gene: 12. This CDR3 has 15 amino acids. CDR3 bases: TGTGCCAGCAGCATAAGACTAGCAAGGATCGATGAGCAGTTCTTC. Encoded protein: CASSIRLARIDEQFF.